Below are 17 T cell receptor beta chains sequenced from a single sample in a study of blood T cell repertoires in COVID-19. Repertoires were generated with immunoSEQ multiplex PCR, while TCRdb's copy carries only in-frame clones and drops some. The sample shows a few hundred thousand clones, roughly 87% of them seen only once. Source material: PBMCs or T cells enriched from blood (not recorded which). Receptors originate from a man younger than 35 with acute COVID-19.

This clone was detected only a few times. The chain has TRBV4-1 and TRBJ2-7; D possibly corresponds to TRBD1 (6 bases). Trimming took 4 bases from V and 5 from J, leaving 18 bases between them. The CDR3 loop spans 15 amino acids. Germline V gene data show CDR1 as MGHRA and CDR2 as YSYEKL. CDR3 in DNA: TGCGCCAGCAGCCTCCGAGCAGGGGCGCAGAACGAGCAGTACTTC. It encodes CASSLRAGAQNEQYF.

The CDR3 DNA reads TGTGCCGGTACGAGGGCAGAAAATGGCTACACCTTC. This translates into CAGTRAENGYTF. The rearrangement uses TRBV7-9 and TRBJ1-2; D uncertain. The CDR3 runs 12 residues. The V end was cut by 11 bases, the J end by 6 bases, with 16 bases between. Germline V gene sequence: CDR1 SEHNR, CDR2 FQNEAQ (reference sequence).

The genes are TRBV6-2 or TRBV6-3 and TRBJ2-7, with 11 bases that match TRBD1. Unmatched junction bases numbered 5, after V lost 2 bases and J lost 5 bases. The CDR3 is 15 residues long. Germline V gene sequence: CDR1 MNHEY, CDR2 SVGEGT. The chain's CDR3 is CASSYGTGGYDEQYF. CDR3 bases: TGTGCCAGCAGTTACGGGACAGGGGGTTACGACGAGCAGTACTTC.

The chain carries TRBV29-1 and TRBJ2-1; TRBD1 matches at 11 bases. This CDR3 contains 16 residues. J lost 4 bases, V lost 0 bases, and 5 bases had no gene match. The germline V gene has CDR1 SQVTM and CDR2 ANQGSEA. This CDR3 is CSVEDWTGGEYNEQFF. The CDR3 nucleotides are TGCAGCGTTGAAGATTGGACAGGGGGCGAGTACAATGAGCAGTTCTTC.

The chain is built from TRBV6-5 and TRBJ2-3, with TRBD1 identical over 9 bases. Unmatched junction bases numbered 3, after V lost 9 bases and J lost 5 bases. The CDR3 extends over 12 amino acids. The germline CDR1 and CDR2 sequences are MNHEY and SVGAGI. The CDR3 region is CASGQGKDTQYF. In DNA, the CDR3 is TGTGCCAGTGGACAGGGGAAAGATACGCAGTATTTT.

This clone was detected only once. V gene TRBV6-5 combines with J gene TRBJ1-6; 7 positions match TRBD1. Germline V CDR1 and CDR2: MNHEY, SVGAGI. The CDR3 sequence is 15 residues long. V lost 2 bases and J lost 8; bases outside the gene matches: 6. This CDR3 is CASSYQDRVDSPLHF. CDR3 coding DNA: TGTGCCAGCAGTTACCAAGACAGGGTTGATTCACCCCTCCACTTT.

The chain uses TRBV9 and TRBJ1-3; TRBD1 agrees at 7 bases. The V and J ends lost 3 bases and 6 bases, in that order; junction bases with no gene match: 3. The CDR3 is made up of 13 amino acids. The germline V gene encodes CDR1 SGDLS and CDR2 YYNGEE. The CDR3 loop reads CASSGQGSNTIYF. Here the CDR3 DNA reads TGTGCCAGCAGCGGACAGGGTTCAAACACCATATATTTT.

The genes are TRBV28 and TRBJ1-2; 9 bases agree with TRBD1. The CDR3 runs to 15 residues. Looked up from germline, CDR1 is MDHEN and CDR2 is SYDVKM. Losses at the gene ends were 6 bases for V and 0 bases for J; bases not matched to a gene: 5. CDR3 loop: CASRRTGETNYGYTF. In nucleotides, the CDR3 is TGTGCCAGCAGGAGGACAGGGGAAACTAACTATGGCTACACCTTC.

The chain combines TRBV7-3 with TRBJ2-3; 8 bases are a match to TRBD2. Germline CDR1 SGHTA, CDR2 FQGTGA. CDR3 length equals 16 residues. V shed 7 bases and J 6 bases; nucleotides not matched to a gene: 15. In nucleotides, the CDR3 is TGTGCCAGCATCTCCCCTGGCGGGAGGATTAGGGATACGCAGTATTTT. Amino acid sequence: CASISPGGRIRDTQYF.

The chain has TRBV5-1 and TRBJ2-1, with TRBD2 matching over 7 bases. V dropped 0 bases and J dropped 2; count of bases not matched to a gene: 2. CDR3 length: 15 amino acids. Looked up from germline, CDR1 is SGHRS and CDR2 is YFSETQ. CDR3 nucleotides: TGCGCCAGCAGCTTGGAGAGCGGGACCTACAATGAGCAGTTCTTC. The encoded protein is CASSLESGTYNEQFF.

The chain couples TRBV7-6 to TRBJ1-2; D is uncertain. In germline, CDR1 is SGHVS, CDR2 FNYEAQ. CDR3 length: 17 amino acids. V lost 5 bases to trimming and J lost 5 bases, with 24 bases between them. CDR3 sequence: CASSPRAGLSDPYGYTF. CDR3 in DNA: TGTGCCAGCAGCCCACGTGCGGGGTTGTCAGACCCTTATGGCTACACCTTC.

The chain combines TRBV6-5 with TRBJ1-4; TRBD1 aligns across 7 bases. Looked up from germline, CDR1 is MNHEY and CDR2 is SVGAGI. This CDR3 comprises 15 residues. J lost 3 bases, V lost 4 bases, and 5 bases had no gene match. CDR3 nucleotide sequence: TGTGCCAGCAGTTCGACAGGGAAGTCTAATGAAAAACTGTTTTTT. It translates to CASSSTGKSNEKLFF.

The V and J genes are TRBV20-1 and TRBJ2-7, with D unclear. Looked up from germline, CDR1 is DFQATT and CDR2 is SNEGSKA (reference sequence). CDR3 size: 15 residues. Trimming took off 3 bases at V and 0 bases at J, with 15 bases between the two ends. In nucleotides, the CDR3 is TGCAGTGCTAGTCCCCCCGACTGGAACTCCTACGAGCAGTACTTC. It codes for CSASPPDWNSYEQYF.

This rearrangement joins TRBV12-3 or TRBV12-4 to TRBJ1-2; 7 bases are a match to TRBD1. The CDR3 is 12 amino acids. V shed 5 bases, J shed 9 bases, and the junction held 6 bases outside the gene matches. In DNA, the CDR3 is TGTGCCAGCAGTCCGGGACAGTTGAGCTACACCTTC. Translating gives CASSPGQLSYTF.

The J gene is TRBJ2-7, the V gene TRBV30; 11 nucleotides agree with TRBD1. J gave up 3 bases and V 5 bases, and 3 bases lay outside the gene matches. CDR1 GTSNPN and CDR2 SVGIG come from the germline V gene (reference sequence). The CDR3 spans 13 residues. CDR3 sequence (DNA): TGTGCCTGGGGACAGGGGGCCCTCTACGAGCAGTACTTC. It encodes CAWGQGALYEQYF.

This clone has a handful of counts. The chain carries TRBV6-5 and TRBJ2-5; D ambiguous. The CDR3 totals 12 residues. CDR1 is MNHEY and CDR2 is SVGAGI in the germline V gene. V was clipped by 8 bases and J by 3 bases, with 10 bases between them. The CDR3 sequence: CASGVGEETQYF. The CDR3 DNA reads as TGTGCCAGCGGAGTCGGTGAAGAGACCCAGTACTTC.

The rearrangement uses TRBV28 and TRBJ2-2, with 10 bases that match TRBD1. Trimming took 6 bases from V and 3 from J; bases not matched to a gene: 13. This CDR3 spans 18 amino acids. Germline CDR1 MDHEN, CDR2 SYDVKM. CDR3 sequence (DNA): TGTGCCAGCAGATCTTTCGACAGGGGGCGGGTGGACACCGGGGAGCTGTTTTTT. The encoded protein is CASRSFDRGRVDTGELFF. Full variable domain (remainder filled in from reference TRBV28 and TRBJ2-2): DVKVTQSSRYLVKRTGEKVFLECVQDMDHENMFWYRQDPGLGLRLIYFSYDVKMKEKGDIPEGYSVSREKKERFSLILESASTNQTSMYLCASRSFDRGRVDTGELFFGEGSRLTVL.